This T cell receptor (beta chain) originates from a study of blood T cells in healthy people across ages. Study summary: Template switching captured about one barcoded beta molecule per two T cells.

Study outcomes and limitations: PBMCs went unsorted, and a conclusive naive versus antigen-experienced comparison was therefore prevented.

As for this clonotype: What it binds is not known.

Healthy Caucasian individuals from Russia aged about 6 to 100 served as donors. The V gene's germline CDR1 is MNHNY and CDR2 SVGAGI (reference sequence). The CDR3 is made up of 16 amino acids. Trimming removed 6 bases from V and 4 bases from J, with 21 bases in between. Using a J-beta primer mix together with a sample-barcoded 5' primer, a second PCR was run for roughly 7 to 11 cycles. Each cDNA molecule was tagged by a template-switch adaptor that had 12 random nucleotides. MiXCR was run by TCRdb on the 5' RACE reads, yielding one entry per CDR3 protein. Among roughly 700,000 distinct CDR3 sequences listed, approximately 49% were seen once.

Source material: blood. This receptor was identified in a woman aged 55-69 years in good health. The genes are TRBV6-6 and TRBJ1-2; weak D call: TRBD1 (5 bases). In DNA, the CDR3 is TGTGCCAGCAGAACCACCTCGGGGCGGGGCGGCTATGGCTACACCTTC. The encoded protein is CASRTTSGRGGYGYTF.